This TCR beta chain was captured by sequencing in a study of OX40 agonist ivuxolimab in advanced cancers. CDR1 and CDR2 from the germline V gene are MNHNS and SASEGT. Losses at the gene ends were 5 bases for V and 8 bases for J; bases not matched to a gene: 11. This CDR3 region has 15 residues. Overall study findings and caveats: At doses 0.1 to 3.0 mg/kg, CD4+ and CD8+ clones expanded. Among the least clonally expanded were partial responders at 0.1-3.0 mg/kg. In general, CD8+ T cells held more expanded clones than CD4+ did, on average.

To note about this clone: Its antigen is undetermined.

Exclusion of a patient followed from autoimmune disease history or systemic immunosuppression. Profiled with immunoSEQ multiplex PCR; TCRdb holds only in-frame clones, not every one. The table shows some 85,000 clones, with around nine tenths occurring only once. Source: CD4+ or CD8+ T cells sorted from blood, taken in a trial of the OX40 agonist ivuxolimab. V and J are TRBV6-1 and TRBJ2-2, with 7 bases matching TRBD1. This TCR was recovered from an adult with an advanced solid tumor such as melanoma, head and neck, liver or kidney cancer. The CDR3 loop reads CASSSIGGVAGELFF. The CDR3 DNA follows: TGTGCCAGCAGTTCCATAGGGGGCGTAGCGGGGGAGCTGTTTTTT.